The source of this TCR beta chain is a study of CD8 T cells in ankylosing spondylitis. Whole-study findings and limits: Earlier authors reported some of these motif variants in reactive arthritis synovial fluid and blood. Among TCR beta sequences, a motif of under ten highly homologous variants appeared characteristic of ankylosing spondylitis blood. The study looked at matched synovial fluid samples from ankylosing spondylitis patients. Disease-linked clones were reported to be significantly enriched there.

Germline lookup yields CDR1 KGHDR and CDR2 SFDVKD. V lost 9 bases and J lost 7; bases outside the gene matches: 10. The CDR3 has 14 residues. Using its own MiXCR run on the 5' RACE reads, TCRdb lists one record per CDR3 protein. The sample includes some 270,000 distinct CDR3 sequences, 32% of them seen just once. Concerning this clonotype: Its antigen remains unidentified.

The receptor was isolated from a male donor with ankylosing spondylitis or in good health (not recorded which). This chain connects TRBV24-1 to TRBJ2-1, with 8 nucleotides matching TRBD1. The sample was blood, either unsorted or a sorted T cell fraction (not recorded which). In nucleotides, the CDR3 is TGTGCCACCCAAGGGCCAGGGGGCGGGAATGAGCAGTTCTTC. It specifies CATQGPGGGNEQFF.